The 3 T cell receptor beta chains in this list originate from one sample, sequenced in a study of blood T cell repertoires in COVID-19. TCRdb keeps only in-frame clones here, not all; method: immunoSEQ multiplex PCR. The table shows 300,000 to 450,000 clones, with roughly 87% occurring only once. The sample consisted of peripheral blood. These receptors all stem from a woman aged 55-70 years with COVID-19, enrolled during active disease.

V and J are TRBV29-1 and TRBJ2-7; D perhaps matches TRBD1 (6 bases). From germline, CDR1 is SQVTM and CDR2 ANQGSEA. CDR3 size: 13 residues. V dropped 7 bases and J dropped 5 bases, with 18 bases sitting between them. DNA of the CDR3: TGCAGCGGCCGGCACCCCAACAGGGACGAGCAGTACTTC. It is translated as CSGRHPNRDEQYF.

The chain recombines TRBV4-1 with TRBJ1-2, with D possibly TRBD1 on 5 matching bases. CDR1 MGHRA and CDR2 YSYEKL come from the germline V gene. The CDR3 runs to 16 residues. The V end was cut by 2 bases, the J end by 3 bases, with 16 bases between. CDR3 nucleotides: TGCGCCAGCAGCCAAACGGTAGGGGCGGACGACTATGGCTACACCTTC. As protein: CASSQTVGADDYGYTF.

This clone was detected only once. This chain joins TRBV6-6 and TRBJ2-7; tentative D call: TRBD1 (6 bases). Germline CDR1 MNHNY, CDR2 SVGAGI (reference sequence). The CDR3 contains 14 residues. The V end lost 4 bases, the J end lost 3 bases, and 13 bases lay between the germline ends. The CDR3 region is CASSSHDRIYEQYF. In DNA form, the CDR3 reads TGTGCCAGCAGTTCCCATGACAGGATCTACGAGCAGTACTTC.